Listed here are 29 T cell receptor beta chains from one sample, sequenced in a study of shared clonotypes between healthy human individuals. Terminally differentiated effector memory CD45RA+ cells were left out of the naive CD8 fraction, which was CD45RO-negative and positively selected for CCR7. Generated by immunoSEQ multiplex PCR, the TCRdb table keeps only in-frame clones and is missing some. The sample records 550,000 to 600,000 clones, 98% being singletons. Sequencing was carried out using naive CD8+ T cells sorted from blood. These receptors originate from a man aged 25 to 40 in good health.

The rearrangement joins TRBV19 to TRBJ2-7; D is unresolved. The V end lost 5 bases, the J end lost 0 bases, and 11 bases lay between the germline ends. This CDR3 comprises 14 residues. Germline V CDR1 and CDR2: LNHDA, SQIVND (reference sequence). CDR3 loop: CASSRIPSSYEQYF. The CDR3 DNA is TGTGCCAGTAGTCGAATACCCTCCTCCTACGAGCAGTACTTC.

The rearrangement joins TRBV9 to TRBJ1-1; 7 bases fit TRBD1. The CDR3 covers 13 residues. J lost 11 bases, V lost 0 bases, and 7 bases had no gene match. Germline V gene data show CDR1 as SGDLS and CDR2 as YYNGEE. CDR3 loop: CASSVGQGSFAFF. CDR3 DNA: TGTGCCAGCAGCGTAGGACAGGGTAGCTTCGCTTTCTTT.

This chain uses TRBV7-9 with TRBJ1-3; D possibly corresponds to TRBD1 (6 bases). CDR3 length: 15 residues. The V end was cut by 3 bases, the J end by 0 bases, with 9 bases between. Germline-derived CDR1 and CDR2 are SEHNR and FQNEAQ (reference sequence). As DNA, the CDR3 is TGTGCCAGCAGCTTGCAGGGGAGCTCTGGAAACACCATATATTTT. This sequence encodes CASSLQGSSGNTIYF.

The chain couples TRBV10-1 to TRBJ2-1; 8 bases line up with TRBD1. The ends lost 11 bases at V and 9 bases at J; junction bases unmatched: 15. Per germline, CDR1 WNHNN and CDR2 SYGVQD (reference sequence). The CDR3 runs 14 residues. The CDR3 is CAPTRTGRRIEQFF. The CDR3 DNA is TGCGCCCCCACCAGGACAGGGCGCCGTATTGAGCAGTTCTTC.

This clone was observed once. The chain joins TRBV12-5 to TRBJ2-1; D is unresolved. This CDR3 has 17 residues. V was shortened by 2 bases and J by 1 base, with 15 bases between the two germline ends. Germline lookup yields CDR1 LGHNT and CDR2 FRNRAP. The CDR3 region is CASGLYLRDDSYNEQFF. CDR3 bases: TGTGCTAGTGGTTTGTATCTCCGTGACGATTCCTACAATGAGCAGTTCTTC. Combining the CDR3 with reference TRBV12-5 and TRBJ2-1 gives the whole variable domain DARVTQTPRHKVTEMGQEVTMRCQPILGHNTVFWYRQTMMQGLELLAYFRNRAPLDDSGMPKDRFSAEMPDATLATLKIQPSEPRDSAVYFCASGLYLRDDSYNEQFFGPGTRLTVL.

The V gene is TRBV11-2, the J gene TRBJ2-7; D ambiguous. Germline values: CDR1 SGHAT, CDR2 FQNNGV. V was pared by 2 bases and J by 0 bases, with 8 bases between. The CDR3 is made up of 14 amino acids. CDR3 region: CASSLTLSSYEQYF. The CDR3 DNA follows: TGTGCCAGCAGCTTAACCCTTAGCTCCTACGAGCAGTACTTC.

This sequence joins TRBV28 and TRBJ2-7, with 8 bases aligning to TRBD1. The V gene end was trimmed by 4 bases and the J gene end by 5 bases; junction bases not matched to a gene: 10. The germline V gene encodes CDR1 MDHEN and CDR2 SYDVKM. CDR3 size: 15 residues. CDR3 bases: TGTGCCAGCAGTTCCCGGACAGGGAAGCTTGACGAGCAGTACTTC. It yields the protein CASSSRTGKLDEQYF.

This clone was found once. CDR3 in DNA: TGTGCCAGCAGTGCGGGACAGGTTGATGGCTACACCTTC. Its translation: CASSAGQVDGYTF. The V call is TRBV25-1, the J call TRBJ1-2; 8 bases match TRBD1. The CDR3 totals 13 residues. The germline V gene has CDR1 MGHDK and CDR2 SYGVNS. J was trimmed by 6 bases and V by 4 bases; bases with no gene match: 4.

The CDR3 here is CASSSRSETSSHEQFF. The CDR3 coding sequence is TGTGCCAGCAGCTCCCGATCCGAGACTAGCAGCCATGAGCAGTTCTTC. This sequence joins TRBV11-2 and TRBJ2-1; 7 nucleotides line up with TRBD2. The junction had 14 bases not matched to a gene; V was cut back by 4 bases and J by 8 bases. CDR3 length: 16 residues. Germline CDR1 reads SGHAT; CDR2 reads FQNNGV.

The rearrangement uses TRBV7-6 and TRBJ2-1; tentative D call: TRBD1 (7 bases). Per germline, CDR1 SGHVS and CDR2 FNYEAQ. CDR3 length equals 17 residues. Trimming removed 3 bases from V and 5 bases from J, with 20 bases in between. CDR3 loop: CASSFTSGTRGDNEQFF. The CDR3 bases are TGTGCCAGCAGCTTCACTTCCGGGACCAGGGGGGACAATGAGCAGTTCTTC.

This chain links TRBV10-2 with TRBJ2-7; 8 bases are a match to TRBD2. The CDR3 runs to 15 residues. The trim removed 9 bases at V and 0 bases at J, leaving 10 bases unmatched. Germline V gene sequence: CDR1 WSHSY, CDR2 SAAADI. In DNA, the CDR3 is TGCGCCAGTTTGTCAGCGGGGGCTACCTCCTACGAGCAGTACTTC. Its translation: CASLSAGATSYEQYF.

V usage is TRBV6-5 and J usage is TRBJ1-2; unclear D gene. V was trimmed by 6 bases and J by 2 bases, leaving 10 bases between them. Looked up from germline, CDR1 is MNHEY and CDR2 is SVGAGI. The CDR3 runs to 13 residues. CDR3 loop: CASRPLSNYGYTF. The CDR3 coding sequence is TGTGCCAGCAGACCACTATCCAACTATGGCTACACCTTC.

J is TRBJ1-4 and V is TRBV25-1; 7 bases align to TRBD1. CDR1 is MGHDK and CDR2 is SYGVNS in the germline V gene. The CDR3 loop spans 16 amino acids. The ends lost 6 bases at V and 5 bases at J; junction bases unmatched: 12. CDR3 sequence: CASRQAGGTENEKLFF. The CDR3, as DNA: TGTGCCAGCAGACAAGCGGGAGGGACAGAGAATGAAAAACTGTTTTTT. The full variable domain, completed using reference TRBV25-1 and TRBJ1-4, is EADIYQTPRYLVIGTGKKITLECSQTMGHDKMYWYQQDPGMELHLIHYSYGVNSTEKGDLSSESTVSRIRTEHFPLTLESARPSHTSQYLCASRQAGGTENEKLFFGSGTQLSVL.

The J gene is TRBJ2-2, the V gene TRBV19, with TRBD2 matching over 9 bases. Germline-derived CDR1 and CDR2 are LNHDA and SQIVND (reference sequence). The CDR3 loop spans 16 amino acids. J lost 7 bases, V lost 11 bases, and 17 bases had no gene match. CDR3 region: CAVWSLAGRVGGELFF. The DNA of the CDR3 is TGTGCCGTCTGGAGCCTAGCGGGAAGGGTTGGCGGGGAGCTGTTTTTT.

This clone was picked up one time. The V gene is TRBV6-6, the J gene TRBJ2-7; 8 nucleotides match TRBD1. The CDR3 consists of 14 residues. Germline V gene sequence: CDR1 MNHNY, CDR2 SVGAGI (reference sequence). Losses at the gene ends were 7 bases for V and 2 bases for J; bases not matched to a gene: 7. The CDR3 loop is CASNGLQGAYEQYF. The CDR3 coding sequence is TGTGCCAGCAACGGATTACAGGGGGCCTACGAGCAGTACTTC.

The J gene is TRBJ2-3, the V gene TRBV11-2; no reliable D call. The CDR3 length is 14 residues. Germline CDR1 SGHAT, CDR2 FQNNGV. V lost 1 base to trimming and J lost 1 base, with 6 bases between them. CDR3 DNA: TGTGCCAGCAGCTTAGCATCGGGCACAGATACGCAGTATTTT. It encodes CASSLASGTDTQYF.

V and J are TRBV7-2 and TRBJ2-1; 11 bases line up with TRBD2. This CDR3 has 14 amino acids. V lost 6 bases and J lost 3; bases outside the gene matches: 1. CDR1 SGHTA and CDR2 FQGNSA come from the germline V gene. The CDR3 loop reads CASRGLADYNEQFF. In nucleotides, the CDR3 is TGTGCCAGCAGGGGACTAGCGGACTACAATGAGCAGTTCTTC.

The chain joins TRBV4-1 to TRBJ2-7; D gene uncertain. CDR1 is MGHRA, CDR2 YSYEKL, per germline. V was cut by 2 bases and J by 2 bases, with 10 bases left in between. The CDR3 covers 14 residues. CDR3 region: CASSQNNGAYEQYF. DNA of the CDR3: TGCGCCAGCAGCCAAAATAATGGCGCCTACGAGCAGTACTTC.

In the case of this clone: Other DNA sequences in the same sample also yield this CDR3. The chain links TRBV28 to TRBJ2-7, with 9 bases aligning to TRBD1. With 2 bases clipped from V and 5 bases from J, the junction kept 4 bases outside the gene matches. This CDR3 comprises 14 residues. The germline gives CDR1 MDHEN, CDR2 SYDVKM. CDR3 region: CASSLGTGINEQYF. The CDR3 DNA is TGTGCCAGCAGTTTAGGGACAGGGATCAACGAGCAGTACTTC.

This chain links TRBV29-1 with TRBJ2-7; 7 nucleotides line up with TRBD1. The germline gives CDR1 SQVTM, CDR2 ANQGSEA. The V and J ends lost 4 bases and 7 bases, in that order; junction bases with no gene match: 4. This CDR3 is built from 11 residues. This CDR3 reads CSVATGVEQYF. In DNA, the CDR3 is TGCAGCGTTGCAACAGGGGTAGAGCAGTACTTC.

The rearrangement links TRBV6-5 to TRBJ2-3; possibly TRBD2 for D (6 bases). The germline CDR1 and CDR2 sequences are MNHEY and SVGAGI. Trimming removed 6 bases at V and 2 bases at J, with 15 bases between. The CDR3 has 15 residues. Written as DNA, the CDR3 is TGTGCCAGCAGCCCGGTTAGCGGATACACAGATACGCAGTATTTT. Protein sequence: CASSPVSGYTDTQYF.

Written as DNA, the CDR3 is TGTGCCAACATCCGGGACAGGGCCTGCACTGAAGCTTTCTTT. Translated, it gives CANIRDRACTEAFF. The V call is TRBV27, the J call TRBJ1-1; 9 bases fit TRBD1. The CDR3 length is 14 residues. Germline lookup yields CDR1 MNHEY and CDR2 SMNVEV (reference sequence). Losses at the gene ends were 10 bases for V and 4 bases for J; bases not matched to a gene: 10.

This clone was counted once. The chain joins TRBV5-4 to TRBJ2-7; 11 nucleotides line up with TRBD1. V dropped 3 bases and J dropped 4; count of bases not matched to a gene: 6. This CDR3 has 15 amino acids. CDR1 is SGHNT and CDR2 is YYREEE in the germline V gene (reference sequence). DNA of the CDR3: TGTGCCAGCAGCTCTCCGGGACAGGGGGTTTACGAGCAGTACTTC. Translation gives CASSSPGQGVYEQYF.

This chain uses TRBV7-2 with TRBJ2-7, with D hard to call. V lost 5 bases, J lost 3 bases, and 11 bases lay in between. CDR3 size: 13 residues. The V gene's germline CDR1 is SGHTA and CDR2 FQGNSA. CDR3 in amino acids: CASSHQRVYEQYF. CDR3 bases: TGTGCCAGCAGCCACCAGCGCGTCTACGAGCAGTACTTC.

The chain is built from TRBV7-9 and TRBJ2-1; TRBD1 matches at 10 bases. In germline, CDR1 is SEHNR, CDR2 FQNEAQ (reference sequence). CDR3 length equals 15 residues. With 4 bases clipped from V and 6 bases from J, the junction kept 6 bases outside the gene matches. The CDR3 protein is CASSSGQGGSNEQFF. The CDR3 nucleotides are TGTGCCAGCAGCTCTGGACAGGGGGGAAGCAATGAGCAGTTCTTC.

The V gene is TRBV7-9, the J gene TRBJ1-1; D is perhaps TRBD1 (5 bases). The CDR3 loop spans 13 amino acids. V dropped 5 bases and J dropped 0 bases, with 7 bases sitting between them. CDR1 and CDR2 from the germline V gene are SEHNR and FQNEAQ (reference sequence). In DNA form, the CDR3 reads TGTGCCAGCAGCACGACAGTGAACACTGAAGCTTTCTTT. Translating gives CASSTTVNTEAFF.

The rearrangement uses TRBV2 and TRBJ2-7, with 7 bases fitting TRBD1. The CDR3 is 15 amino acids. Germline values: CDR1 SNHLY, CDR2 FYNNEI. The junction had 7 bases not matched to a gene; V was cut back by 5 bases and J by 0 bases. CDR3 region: CASSQWTGSSYEQYF. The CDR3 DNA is TGTGCCAGCAGTCAGTGGACAGGTAGCTCCTACGAGCAGTACTTC.

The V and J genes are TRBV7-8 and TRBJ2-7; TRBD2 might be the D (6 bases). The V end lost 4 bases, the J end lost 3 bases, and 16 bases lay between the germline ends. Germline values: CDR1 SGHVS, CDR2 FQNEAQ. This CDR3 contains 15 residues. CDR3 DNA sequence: TGTGCCAGCAGCTCCAGTGGTAGCGGAAACTACGAGCAGTACTTC. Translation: CASSSSGSGNYEQYF.

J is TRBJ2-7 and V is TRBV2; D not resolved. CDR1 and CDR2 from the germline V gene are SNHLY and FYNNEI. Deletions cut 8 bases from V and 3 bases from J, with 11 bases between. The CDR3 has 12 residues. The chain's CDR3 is CASLAASYEQYF. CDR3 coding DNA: TGTGCCAGCCTGGCGGCGAGCTACGAGCAGTACTTC.